This T cell receptor (beta chain) is from a study of T cell responses to AZD1222 COVID-19 vaccine. About this clone: The target antigen is unknown.

General observations from the study: Scientists sampled the repertoires only once the peak T cell response had passed.

Assay used: immunoSEQ multiplex PCR; TCRdb lists only in-frame clones, some missing. This sample yields 200,000 or so clones, of which about nine tenths are seen a single time; 5% to 7.5% belongs to the top ten. The CDR3 has 17 amino acids. Germline V gene data show CDR1 as SGHRS and CDR2 as YFSETQ. The germline V and J ends were trimmed by 4 bases and 0 bases, with 14 bases remaining between them. The chain is built from TRBV5-1 and TRBJ2-6; D is perhaps TRBD1 or TRBD2 (5 bases each). This sequence was found in an adult in good health. The sequencing here drew on peripheral blood, taken on day 0 of AZD1222 vaccination. CDR3 sequence (DNA): TGCGCCAGCAGCCGGGGCGGCGTAGCCTCTGGGGCCAACGTCCTGACTTTC. Translation: CASSRGGVASGANVLTF.